This TCR beta chain was profiled in a study of T cells in Graves' hyperthyroidism and ophthalmopathy. Amplification of TCR beta CDR3 regions was performed using RNA transcripts as template. RT-PCR in the first round (using the HTBI primer set) targeted the TCR CDR3. TCRdb reprocessed the multiplex PCR reads via MiXCR and lists one record per CDR3 protein. The sample carries more than 650,000 distinct CDR3 sequences, around 13% recorded once. V trimming: 1 base; J trimming: 1 base; junction bases outside the gene matches: 3. The CDR3 length is 15 residues. CDR1 and CDR2 from the germline V gene are LNHNV and YYDKDF (reference sequence). This clonotype appeared many times.

Material for sequencing was blood. This receptor was obtained from a woman aged 18-29 years with Graves' hyperthyroidism. The chain uses TRBV15 and TRBJ1-1, with 7 positions matching TRBD1. This CDR3 is CATSRVDRANTEAFF. The CDR3 nucleotides read TGTGCCACCAGCAGAGTAGACAGGGCGAACACTGAAGCTTTCTTT.